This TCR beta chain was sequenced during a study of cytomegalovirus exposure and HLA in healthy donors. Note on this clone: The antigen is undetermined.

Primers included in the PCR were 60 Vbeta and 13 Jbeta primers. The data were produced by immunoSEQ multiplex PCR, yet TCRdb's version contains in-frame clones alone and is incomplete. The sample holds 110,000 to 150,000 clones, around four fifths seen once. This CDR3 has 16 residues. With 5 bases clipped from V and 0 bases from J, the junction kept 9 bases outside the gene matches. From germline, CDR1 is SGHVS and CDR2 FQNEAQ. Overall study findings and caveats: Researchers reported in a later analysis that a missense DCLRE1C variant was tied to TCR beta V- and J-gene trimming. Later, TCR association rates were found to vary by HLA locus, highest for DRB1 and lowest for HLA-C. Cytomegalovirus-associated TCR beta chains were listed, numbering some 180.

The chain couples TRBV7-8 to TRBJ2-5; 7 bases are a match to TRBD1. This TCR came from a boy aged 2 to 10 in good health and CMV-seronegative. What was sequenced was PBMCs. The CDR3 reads CASSPDSGTDQETQYF. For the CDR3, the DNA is TGTGCCAGCAGCCCCGATTCCGGGACAGACCAAGAGACCCAGTACTTC.